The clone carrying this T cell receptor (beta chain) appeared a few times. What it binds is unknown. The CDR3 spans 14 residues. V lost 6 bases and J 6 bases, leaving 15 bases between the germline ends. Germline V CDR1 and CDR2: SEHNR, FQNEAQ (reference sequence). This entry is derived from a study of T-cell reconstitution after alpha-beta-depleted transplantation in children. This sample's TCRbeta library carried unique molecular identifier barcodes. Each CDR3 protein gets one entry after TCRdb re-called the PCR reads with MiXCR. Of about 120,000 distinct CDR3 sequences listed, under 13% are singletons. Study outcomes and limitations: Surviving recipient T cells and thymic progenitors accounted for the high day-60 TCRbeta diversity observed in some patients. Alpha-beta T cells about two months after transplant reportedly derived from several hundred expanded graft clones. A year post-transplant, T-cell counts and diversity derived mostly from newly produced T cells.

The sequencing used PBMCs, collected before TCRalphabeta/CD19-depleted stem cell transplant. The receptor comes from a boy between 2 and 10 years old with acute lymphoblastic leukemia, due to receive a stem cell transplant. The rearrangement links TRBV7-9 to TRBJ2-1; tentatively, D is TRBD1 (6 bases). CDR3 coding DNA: TGTGCCAGCAGTCCCAGACAGGACTTCAATGAGCAGTTCTTC. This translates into CASSPRQDFNEQFF.